These 3 T cell receptor beta chains came from one sample sequenced in a study of cytomegalovirus exposure and HLA in healthy donors. PCR was performed using 60 Vbeta and 13 Jbeta primers. Produced via immunoSEQ multiplex PCR; TCRdb's table is partial and in-frame only. There are 100,000 or so clones in the sample; around 79% occur only once, and roughly 2% lies in the top ten. The sequenced sample was PBMCs. The receptors were sampled from a woman aged 40 to 50 in good health and CMV-seronegative.

This sequence joins TRBV29-1 and TRBJ2-3; 8 bases agree with TRBD1. CDR1 and CDR2 from the germline V gene are SQVTM and ANQGSEA. Trimming took 3 bases from V and 2 from J; bases not matched to a gene: 1. The CDR3 extends over 13 amino acids. The CDR3 sequence is CSVEDRDTDTQYF. CDR3 in DNA: TGCAGCGTTGAGGACAGGGACACAGATACGCAGTATTTT.

The chain carries TRBV28 and TRBJ1-5, with 7 bases identical to TRBD1. Unmatched junction bases numbered 4, after V lost 7 bases and J lost 4 bases. The length of the CDR3 is 13 residues. Germline CDR1 MDHEN, CDR2 SYDVKM. The CDR3 is CASTQGGNQPQHF. Written as DNA, the CDR3 is TGTGCCAGCACCCAGGGGGGAAATCAGCCCCAGCATTTT.

This clone was seen a handful of times. The V and J genes are TRBV6-5 and TRBJ2-7; D may be TRBD1 (6 bases). The CDR3 extends over 16 amino acids. From germline, CDR1 is MNHEY and CDR2 SVGAGI. Trimming removed 2 bases from V and 2 bases from J, with 16 bases in between. In DNA form, the CDR3 reads TGTGCCAGCAGTTACAACCGGGACATCAGGACCTACGAGCAGTACTTC. This translates into CASSYNRDIRTYEQYF.